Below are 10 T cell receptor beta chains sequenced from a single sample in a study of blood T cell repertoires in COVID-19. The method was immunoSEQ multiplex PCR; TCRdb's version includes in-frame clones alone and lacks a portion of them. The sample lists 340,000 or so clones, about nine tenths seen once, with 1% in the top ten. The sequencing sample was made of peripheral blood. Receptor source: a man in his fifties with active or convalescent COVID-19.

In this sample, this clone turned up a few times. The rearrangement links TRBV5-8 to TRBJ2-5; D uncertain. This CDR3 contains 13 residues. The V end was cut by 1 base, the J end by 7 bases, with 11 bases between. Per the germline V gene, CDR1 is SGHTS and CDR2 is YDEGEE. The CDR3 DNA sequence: TGTGCCAGCAGCTTGTATGGTCCGGGGACCCAGTACTTC. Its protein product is CASSLYGPGTQYF.

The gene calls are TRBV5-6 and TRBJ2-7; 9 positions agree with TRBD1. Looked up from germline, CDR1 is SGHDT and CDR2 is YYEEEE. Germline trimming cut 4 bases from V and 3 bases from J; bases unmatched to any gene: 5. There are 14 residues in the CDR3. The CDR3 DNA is TGTGCCAGCAGCGAAGGACAGGGGTACTACGAGCAGTACTTC. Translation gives CASSEGQGYYEQYF.

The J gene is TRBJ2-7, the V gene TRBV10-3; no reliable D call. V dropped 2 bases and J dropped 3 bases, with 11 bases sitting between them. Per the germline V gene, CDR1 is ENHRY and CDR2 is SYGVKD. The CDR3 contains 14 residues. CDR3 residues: CAISERQRNYEQYF. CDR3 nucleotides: TGTGCCATCAGTGAGCGACAACGAAACTACGAGCAGTACTTC.

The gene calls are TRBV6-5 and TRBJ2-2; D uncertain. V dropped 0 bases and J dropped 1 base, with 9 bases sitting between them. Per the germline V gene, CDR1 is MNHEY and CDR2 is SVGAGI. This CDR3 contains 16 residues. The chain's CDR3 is CASSYSVIRNTGELFF. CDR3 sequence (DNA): TGTGCCAGCAGTTACTCGGTCATCAGGAACACCGGGGAGCTGTTTTTT.

The CDR3 bases are TGTGCCATCAGGGTAGGGGGTGGAAACACCATATATTTT. Translation gives CAIRVGGGNTIYF. V and J are TRBV10-3 and TRBJ1-3; perhaps TRBD1 as D (6 bases). Per germline, CDR1 ENHRY and CDR2 SYGVKD. This CDR3 contains 13 residues. V shed 6 bases and J shed 3 bases, with 9 bases lying between them.

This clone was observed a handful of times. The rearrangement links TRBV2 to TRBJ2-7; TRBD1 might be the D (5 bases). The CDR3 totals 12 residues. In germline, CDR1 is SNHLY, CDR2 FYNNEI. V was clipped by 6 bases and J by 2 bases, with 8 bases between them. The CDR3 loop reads CASRRTTYEQYF. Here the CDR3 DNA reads TGTGCCAGCAGGCGGACAACCTACGAGCAGTACTTC.

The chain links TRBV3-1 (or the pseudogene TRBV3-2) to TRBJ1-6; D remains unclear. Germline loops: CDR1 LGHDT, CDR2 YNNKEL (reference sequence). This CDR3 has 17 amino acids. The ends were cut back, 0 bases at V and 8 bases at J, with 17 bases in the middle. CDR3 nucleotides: TGTGCCAGCAGCCAAGATCTTGTAAGAGGATTTGATTCACCCCTCCACTTT. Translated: CASSQDLVRGFDSPLHF.

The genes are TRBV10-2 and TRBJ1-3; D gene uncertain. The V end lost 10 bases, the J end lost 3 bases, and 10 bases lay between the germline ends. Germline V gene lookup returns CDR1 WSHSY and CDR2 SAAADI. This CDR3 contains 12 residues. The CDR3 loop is CATWTVGNTIYF. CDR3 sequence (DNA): TGCGCCACCTGGACTGTTGGAAACACCATATATTTT.

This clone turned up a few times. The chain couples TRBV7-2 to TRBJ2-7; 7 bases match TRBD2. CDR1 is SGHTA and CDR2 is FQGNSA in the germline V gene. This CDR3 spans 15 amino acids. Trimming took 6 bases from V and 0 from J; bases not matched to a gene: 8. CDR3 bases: TGTGCCAGCAGTATCCGGGGAGGGGACTCCTACGAGCAGTACTTC. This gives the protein CASSIRGGDSYEQYF.

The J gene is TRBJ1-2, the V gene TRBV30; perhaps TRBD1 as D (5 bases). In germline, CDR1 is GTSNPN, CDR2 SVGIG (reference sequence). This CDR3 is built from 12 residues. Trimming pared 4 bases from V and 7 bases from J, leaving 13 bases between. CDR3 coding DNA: TGTGCCTGGACCGACTGGGGCTCTGGCTACACCTTC. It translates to CAWTDWGSGYTF.